This TCR beta chain was identified during a study of cytomegalovirus exposure and HLA in healthy donors. Overall study results and limits: It was approximately 150 TCR beta chains that were listed as cytomegalovirus-associated.

Here immunoSEQ multiplex PCR was the method, and the copy in TCRdb shows in-frame clones only, minus some. This sample yields some 130,000 clones, of which roughly nine tenths are seen a single time; roughly 3% belongs to the top ten. Germline lookup yields CDR1 SNHLY and CDR2 FYNNEI. The V end was cut by 8 bases, the J end by 2 bases, with 8 bases between. This CDR3 region has 12 residues. Details on this clone: What it binds is not known.

This receptor was identified in a man between 18 and 29 years old in good health and CMV-seronegative. The sequencing sample was made of PBMCs. The chain is built from TRBV2 and TRBJ2-3; D gene ambiguous. CDR3 in amino acids: CASRQATDTQYF. For the CDR3, the DNA is TGTGCCAGCCGACAAGCCACAGATACGCAGTATTTT.